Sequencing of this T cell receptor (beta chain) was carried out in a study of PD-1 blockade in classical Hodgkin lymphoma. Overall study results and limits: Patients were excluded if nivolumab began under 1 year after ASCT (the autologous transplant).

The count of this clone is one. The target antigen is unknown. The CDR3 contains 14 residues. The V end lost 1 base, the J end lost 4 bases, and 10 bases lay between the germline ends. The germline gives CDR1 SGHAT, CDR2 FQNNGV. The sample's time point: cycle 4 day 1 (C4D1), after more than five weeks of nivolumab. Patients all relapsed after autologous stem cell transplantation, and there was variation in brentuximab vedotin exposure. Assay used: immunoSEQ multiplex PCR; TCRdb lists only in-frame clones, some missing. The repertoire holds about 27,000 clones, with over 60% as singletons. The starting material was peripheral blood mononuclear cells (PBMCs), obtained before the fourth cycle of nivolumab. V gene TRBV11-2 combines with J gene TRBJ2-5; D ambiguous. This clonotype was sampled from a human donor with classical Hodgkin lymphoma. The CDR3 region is CASSLVGVRETQYF. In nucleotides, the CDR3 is TGTGCCAGCAGCTTAGTCGGAGTCCGAGAGACCCAGTACTTC. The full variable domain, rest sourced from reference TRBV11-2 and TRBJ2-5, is EAGVAQSPRYKIIEKRQSVAFWCNPISGHATLYWYQQILGQGPKLLIQFQNNGVVDDSQLPKDRFSAERLKGVDSTLKIQPAKLEDSAVYLCASSLVGVRETQYFGPGTRLLVL.